This record covers a single T cell receptor beta chain. The antigen remains undetermined. The data were obtained in a study of monozygotic twins with inflammatory bowel disease. Findings and limits, study-wide: Clonotype sharing was lower in IBD patients than healthy twins, most markedly with disease activity. For repertoire similarity, concordant twins did not differ from discordant twins, possibly because power was limited.

One entry per CDR3 protein, without DNA, is what TCRdb gives after re-calling the 5' RACE reads. Recorded here are around 450,000 distinct CDR3 sequences; the top ten clones represent about 2.4%. The CDR3 totals 16 residues. CDR1 and CDR2 from the germline V gene are LGHDT and YNNKEL (reference sequence). The specimen was blood. The sequence derives from a human donor with ulcerative colitis or Crohn's disease, or a healthy co-twin of an affected twin (not recorded which). The J gene is TRBJ1-3, the V gene TRBV3-1. CDR3 in amino acids: CASSLRLTGAGNTIYF.